One and the same sample provided the 14 T cell receptor beta chains below, sequenced in a study of cytomegalovirus exposure and HLA in healthy donors. 13 Jbeta primers and 60 Vbeta primers were used for the PCR. TCRdb's copy holds only in-frame clones and misses some; the assay was immunoSEQ multiplex PCR. The sample has some 77,000 clones, 75% seen once. Sequencing input: PBMCs. Receptors originate from a woman aged 40 to 49 in good health and CMV-seronegative.

The chain combines TRBV5-1 with TRBJ1-1; 9 bases agree with TRBD1. Germline CDR1 and CDR2: SGHRS and YFSETQ. The CDR3 contains 14 residues. V lost 4 bases to trimming and J lost 12 bases; unmatched junction nucleotides: 13. DNA for the CDR3: TGCGCCAGCAGCACAATGGGACAGGGTCCCCCATCTTTCTTT. Its protein product is CASSTMGQGPPSFF.

The CDR3 sequence: CASSQDEAGGNEQYF. DNA for the CDR3: TGCGCCAGCAGCCAAGATGAGGCGGGGGGGAACGAGCAGTACTTC. The V gene is TRBV4-1, the J gene TRBJ2-7; 9 nucleotides match TRBD2. From germline, CDR1 is MGHRA and CDR2 YSYEKL. This CDR3 region has 15 residues. V lost 0 bases, J lost 5 bases, and 5 bases stayed unmatched.

The chain uses TRBV14 and TRBJ1-1; 8 bases line up with TRBD1. Trimming at V came to 1 base and at J to 8 bases, leaving 6 bases not matched to a gene. The CDR3 spans 14 residues. Germline loops: CDR1 SGHDN, CDR2 FVKESK. This CDR3 reads CASSQVNQGAEAFF. The CDR3 DNA reads as TGTGCCAGCAGCCAAGTCAATCAGGGGGCCGAAGCTTTCTTT.

The V gene is TRBV19, the J gene TRBJ1-5; D uncertain. In germline, CDR1 is LNHDA, CDR2 SQIVND (reference sequence). V lost 6 bases, J lost 7 bases, and 16 bases lay in between. There are 14 residues in the CDR3. CDR3 region: CASRAVEVWQPQHF. As DNA, the CDR3 is TGTGCCAGTAGGGCAGTAGAGGTTTGGCAGCCCCAGCATTTT.

This chain joins TRBV7-9 and TRBJ2-5, with TRBD1 matching over 7 bases. The CDR3 has 16 residues. Looked up from germline, CDR1 is SEHNR and CDR2 is FQNEAQ (reference sequence). With V trimmed by 5 bases and J by 5 bases, 14 bases remained unmatched. The CDR3 protein is CASSLLGTDPRETQYF. The CDR3 DNA sequence: TGTGCCAGCAGCCTCCTAGGGACAGACCCCAGGGAGACCCAGTACTTC.

This chain joins TRBV2 and TRBJ1-5; 8 bases match TRBD1. CDR3 size: 15 residues. The germline gives CDR1 SNHLY, CDR2 FYNNEI. V lost 6 bases and J lost 2; bases outside the gene matches: 6. CDR3 loop: CASRRTGSGNQPQHF. CDR3 sequence (DNA): TGTGCCAGCAGGCGGACAGGGTCTGGCAATCAGCCCCAGCATTTT.

The J gene is TRBJ2-3, the V gene TRBV5-4; 9 bases line up with TRBD2. The CDR3 sequence is 16 residues long. The V gene's germline CDR1 is SGHNT and CDR2 YYREEE (reference sequence). V lost 0 bases and J lost 5; bases outside the gene matches: 7. The DNA for the CDR3 is TGTGCCAGCAGCTTGGGTCTAGCGGGGCGAGTAGATACGCAGTATTTT. Amino acids: CASSLGLAGRVDTQYF.

The V gene is TRBV6-1, the J gene TRBJ1-6; D possibly corresponds to TRBD1 (6 bases). Deletions cut 1 base from V and 10 bases from J, with 14 bases between. The CDR3 length is 15 residues. Germline V gene data show CDR1 as MNHNS and CDR2 as SASEGT. Here the CDR3 reads CASSEGGTMESPLHF. CDR3 sequence (DNA): TGTGCCAGCAGTGAAGGAGGGACAATGGAATCACCCCTCCACTTT.

The CDR3 nucleotides are TGTGCCAGTAGTATTACGAGGAGCTCCTACGAGCAGTACTTC. It encodes CASSITRSSYEQYF. V and J are TRBV19 and TRBJ2-7; the D is unclear. V lost 3 bases to trimming and J lost 0 bases, with 9 bases between them. The CDR3 extends over 14 amino acids. CDR1 and CDR2 (germline): LNHDA, SQIVND (reference sequence).

This chain joins TRBV6-5 and TRBJ2-1; D unclear. Trimming pared 6 bases from V and 4 bases from J, leaving 7 bases between. The CDR3 is made up of 12 amino acids. Germline CDR1 and CDR2: MNHEY and SVGAGI. The CDR3 sequence is CASSRPYNEQFF. Written as DNA, the CDR3 is TGTGCCAGCAGCAGGCCGTACAATGAGCAGTTCTTC.

The chain recombines TRBV6-6 with TRBJ2-5; 9 nucleotides line up with TRBD2. Germline-derived CDR1 and CDR2 are MNHNY and SVGAGI (reference sequence). The CDR3 sequence is 16 residues long. The J segment lost 2 bases and the V segment lost 5 bases, leaving 9 bases of the junction unmatched. CDR3 DNA sequence: TGTGCCAGCAGTCCCCCGCGAGCGGGGGGACAAGAGACCCAGTACTTC. It codes for CASSPPRAGGQETQYF.

This clone has a single count. V usage is TRBV7-6 and J usage is TRBJ2-7, with 10 bases aligning to TRBD2. Germline V gene lookup returns CDR1 SGHVS and CDR2 FNYEAQ. After removal of 2 bases from V and 7 bases from J, the junction contained 8 bases not matched to a gene. CDR3 size: 15 residues. The CDR3 sequence: CASSLMASGSGEQYF. The CDR3 DNA follows: TGTGCCAGCAGCTTAATGGCTAGCGGGAGCGGAGAGCAGTACTTC.

The chain uses TRBV4-3 and TRBJ2-1; 7 nucleotides align to TRBD1. The CDR3 loop spans 15 amino acids. Germline CDR1 is LGHNA and CDR2 is YSLEER. Trimming took 1 base from V and 7 from J; bases not matched to a gene: 7. The DNA for the CDR3 is TGCGCCAGCAGCCAAGTTGAGGGGACAGCTAATGAGCAGTTCTTC. Translation: CASSQVEGTANEQFF.

V gene TRBV7-2 combines with J gene TRBJ2-1, with a tentative D call TRBD2 (5 bases). The length of the CDR3 is 12 residues. The V end lost 1 base, the J end lost 13 bases, and 11 bases lay between the germline ends. From germline, CDR1 is SGHTA and CDR2 FQGNSA. CDR3 nucleotides: TGTGCCAGCAGCTTAGTACAGAGCGGACAGTTCTTC. It is translated as CASSLVQSGQFF.